Shown below are 4 T cell receptor beta chains from a single sample sequenced in a study of T-cell memory formation after mild COVID-19. TCRdb processed the 5' RACE reads anew with MiXCR; each CDR3 protein has one entry. The top ten clones hold around an eighth of a sample with about 540,000 distinct CDR3 sequences, about a fifth of them seen once. Sequences were obtained from PBMCs or a T cell subset sorted from them (not recorded which). These receptors were collected from an adult woman who had mild COVID-19 (a few samples of this study predate the infection). Cell type and time point are not known.

The gene calls are TRBV5-1 and TRBJ1-1, with no clear D. The germline CDR1 and CDR2 sequences are SGHRS and YFSETQ. The V and J ends lost 2 bases and 1 base respectively, with 15 bases between them. This CDR3 spans 16 amino acids. The CDR3 spells CASSFYDGRGNTEAFF. The CDR3 nucleotides are TGCGCCAGCAGCTTCTACGATGGACGGGGGAACACTGAAGCTTTCTTT.

This clonotype was seen once. The chain is built from TRBV2 and TRBJ1-5; D is perhaps TRBD1 (6 bases). The CDR3 totals 16 residues. V lost 6 bases and J lost 0, with 15 bases in between. The V gene's germline CDR1 is SNHLY and CDR2 FYNNEI. The CDR3 here is CASRDLGGHSNQPQHF. The CDR3 DNA sequence: TGTGCCAGCAGGGATTTGGGGGGGCATAGCAATCAGCCCCAGCATTTT.

This sequence joins TRBV2 and TRBJ2-5; D remains unclear. Trimming took off 4 bases at V and 5 bases at J, with 14 bases between the two ends. The CDR3 length is 14 residues. The germline CDR1 and CDR2 sequences are SNHLY and FYNNEI. CDR3 amino acids: CASSVEADWETQYF. CDR3 bases: TGTGCCAGCAGTGTTGAGGCGGATTGGGAGACCCAGTACTTC.

The chain carries TRBV11-3 and TRBJ2-5; D possibly corresponds to TRBD1 (5 bases). Germline lookup yields CDR1 SGHNT and CDR2 YENEEA. Trimming took 5 bases from V and 4 from J, leaving 17 bases between them. The CDR3 is made up of 15 amino acids. CDR3 protein: CASSQTGRGGETQYF. CDR3 nucleotides: TGTGCCAGCAGCCAGACGGGTAGGGGCGGAGAGACCCAGTACTTC.